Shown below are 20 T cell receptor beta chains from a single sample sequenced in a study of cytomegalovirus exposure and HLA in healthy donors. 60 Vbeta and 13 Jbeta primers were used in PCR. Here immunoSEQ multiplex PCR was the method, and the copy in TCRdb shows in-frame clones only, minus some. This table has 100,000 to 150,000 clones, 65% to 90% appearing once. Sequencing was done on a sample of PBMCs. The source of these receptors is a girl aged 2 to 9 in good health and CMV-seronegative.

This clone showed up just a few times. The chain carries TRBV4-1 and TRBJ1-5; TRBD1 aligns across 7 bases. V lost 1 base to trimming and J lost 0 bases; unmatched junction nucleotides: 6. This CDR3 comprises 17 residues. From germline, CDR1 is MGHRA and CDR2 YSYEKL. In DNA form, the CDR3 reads TGCGCCAGCAGCCAAGTAACAGGGGAATATAGCAATCAGCCCCAGCATTTT. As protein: CASSQVTGEYSNQPQHF.

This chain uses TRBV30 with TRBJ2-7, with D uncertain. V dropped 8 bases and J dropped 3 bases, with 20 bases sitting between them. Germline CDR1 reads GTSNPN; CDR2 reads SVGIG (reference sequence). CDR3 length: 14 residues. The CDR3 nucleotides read TGTGCCGTCGGAGCCGTCACCGATTTCTACGAGCAGTACTTC. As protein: CAVGAVTDFYEQYF.

The CDR3 DNA is TGTGCCACCAGCAGCGCCGGAAGGGACAGGGGGGCAAGAGAGCAGTTCTTC. Its protein is CATSSAGRDRGAREQFF. This chain joins TRBV15 and TRBJ2-1; TRBD1 agrees at 11 bases. CDR3 length equals 17 residues. Losses at the gene ends were 3 bases for V and 10 bases for J; bases not matched to a gene: 14. In germline, CDR1 is LNHNV, CDR2 YYDKDF (reference sequence).

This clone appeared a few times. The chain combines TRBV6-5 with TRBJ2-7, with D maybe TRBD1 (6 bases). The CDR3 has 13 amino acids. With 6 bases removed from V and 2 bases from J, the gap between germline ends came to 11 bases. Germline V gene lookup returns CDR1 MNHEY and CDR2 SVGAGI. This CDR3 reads CASRRGQTYEQYF. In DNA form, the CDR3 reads TGTGCCAGCAGACGCGGACAGACCTACGAGCAGTACTTC.

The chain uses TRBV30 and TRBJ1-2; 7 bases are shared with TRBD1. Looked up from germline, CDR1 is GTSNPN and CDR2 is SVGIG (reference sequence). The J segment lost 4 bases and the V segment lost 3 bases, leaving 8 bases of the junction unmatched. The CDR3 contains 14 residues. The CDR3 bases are TGTGCCTGGAGGAGTACAGGGGTTGGCTATGGCTACACCTTC. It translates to CAWRSTGVGYGYTF. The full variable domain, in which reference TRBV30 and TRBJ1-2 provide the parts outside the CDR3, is SQTIHQWPATLVQPVGSPLSLECTVEGTSNPNLYWYRQAAGRGLQLLFYSVGIGQISSEVPQNLSASRPQDRQFILSSKKLLLSDSGFYLCAWRSTGVGYGYTFGSGTRLTVV.

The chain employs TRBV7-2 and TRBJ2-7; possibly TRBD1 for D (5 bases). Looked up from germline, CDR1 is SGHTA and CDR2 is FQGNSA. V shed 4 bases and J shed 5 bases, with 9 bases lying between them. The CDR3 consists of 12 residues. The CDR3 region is CASSYTGDEQYF. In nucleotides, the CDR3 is TGTGCCAGCAGCTATACAGGAGACGAGCAGTACTTC.

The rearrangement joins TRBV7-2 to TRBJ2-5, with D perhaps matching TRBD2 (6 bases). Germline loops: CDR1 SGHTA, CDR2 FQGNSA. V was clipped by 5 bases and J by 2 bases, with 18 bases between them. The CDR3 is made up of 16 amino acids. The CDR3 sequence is CASSRLGGGGQETQYF. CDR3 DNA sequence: TGTGCCAGCAGCCGATTGGGGGGTGGGGGGCAAGAGACCCAGTACTTC.

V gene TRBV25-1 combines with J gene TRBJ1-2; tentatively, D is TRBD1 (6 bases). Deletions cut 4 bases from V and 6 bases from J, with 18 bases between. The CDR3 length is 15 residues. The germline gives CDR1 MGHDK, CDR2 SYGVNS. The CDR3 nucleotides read TGTGCCAGCAGTGCAACGGCAGGGGCAGGAGATGGCTACACCTTC. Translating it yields CASSATAGAGDGYTF.

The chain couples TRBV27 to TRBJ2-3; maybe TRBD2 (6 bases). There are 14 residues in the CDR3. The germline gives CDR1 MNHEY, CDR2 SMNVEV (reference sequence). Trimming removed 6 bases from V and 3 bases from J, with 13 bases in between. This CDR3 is CASSIAEKTDTQYF. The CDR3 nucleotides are TGTGCCAGCAGCATAGCGGAAAAGACAGATACGCAGTATTTT.

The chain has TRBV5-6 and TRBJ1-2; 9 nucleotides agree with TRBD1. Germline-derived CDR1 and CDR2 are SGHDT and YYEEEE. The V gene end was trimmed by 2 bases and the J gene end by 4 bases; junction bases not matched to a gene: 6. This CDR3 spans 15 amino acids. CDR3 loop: CASSFGGTGTYGYTF. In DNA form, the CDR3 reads TGTGCCAGCAGCTTTGGGGGGACAGGGACCTATGGCTACACCTTC.

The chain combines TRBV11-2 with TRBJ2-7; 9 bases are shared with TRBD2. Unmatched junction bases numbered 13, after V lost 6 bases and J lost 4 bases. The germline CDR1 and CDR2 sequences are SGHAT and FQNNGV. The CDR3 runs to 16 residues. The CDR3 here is CASSYSLAGNSYEQYF. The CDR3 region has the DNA TGTGCCAGCAGTTATAGTCTAGCGGGGAATTCGTACGAGCAGTACTTC.

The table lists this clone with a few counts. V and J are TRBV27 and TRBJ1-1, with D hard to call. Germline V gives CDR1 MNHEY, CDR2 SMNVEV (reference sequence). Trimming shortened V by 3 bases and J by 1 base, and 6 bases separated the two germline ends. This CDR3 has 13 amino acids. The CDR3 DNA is TGTGCCAGCAGTTTCGGTGGGAACACTGAAGCTTTCTTT. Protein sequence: CASSFGGNTEAFF.

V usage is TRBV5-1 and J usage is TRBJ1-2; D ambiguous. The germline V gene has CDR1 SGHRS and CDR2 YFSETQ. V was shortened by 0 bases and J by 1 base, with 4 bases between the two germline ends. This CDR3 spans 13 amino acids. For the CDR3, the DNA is TGCGCCAGCAGCTTGGAGCGTAACTATGGCTACACCTTC. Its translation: CASSLERNYGYTF.

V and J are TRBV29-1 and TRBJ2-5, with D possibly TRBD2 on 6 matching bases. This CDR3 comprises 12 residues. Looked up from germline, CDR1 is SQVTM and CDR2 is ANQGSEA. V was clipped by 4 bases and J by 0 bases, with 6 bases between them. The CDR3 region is CSVAGDQETQYF. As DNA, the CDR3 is TGCAGCGTTGCGGGGGACCAAGAGACCCAGTACTTC.

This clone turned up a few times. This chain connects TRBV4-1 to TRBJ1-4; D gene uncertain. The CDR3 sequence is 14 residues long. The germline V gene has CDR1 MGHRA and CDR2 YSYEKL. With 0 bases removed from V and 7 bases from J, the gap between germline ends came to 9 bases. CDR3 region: CASSQDMTGEKLFF. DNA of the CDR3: TGCGCCAGCAGCCAAGATATGACGGGTGAAAAACTGTTTTTT.

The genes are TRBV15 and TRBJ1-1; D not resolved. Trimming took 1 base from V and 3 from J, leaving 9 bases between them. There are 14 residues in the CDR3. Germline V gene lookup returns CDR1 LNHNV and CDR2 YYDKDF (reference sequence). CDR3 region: CATSRVLEDTEAFF. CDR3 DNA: TGTGCCACCAGCAGAGTTTTAGAGGACACTGAAGCTTTCTTT.

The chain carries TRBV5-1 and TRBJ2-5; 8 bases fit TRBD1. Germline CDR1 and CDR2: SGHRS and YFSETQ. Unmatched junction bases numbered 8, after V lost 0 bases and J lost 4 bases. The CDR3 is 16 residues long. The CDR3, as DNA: TGCGCCAGCAGCTTGGGGACCGGGACAGGAAGAGAGACCCAGTACTTC. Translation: CASSLGTGTGRETQYF.

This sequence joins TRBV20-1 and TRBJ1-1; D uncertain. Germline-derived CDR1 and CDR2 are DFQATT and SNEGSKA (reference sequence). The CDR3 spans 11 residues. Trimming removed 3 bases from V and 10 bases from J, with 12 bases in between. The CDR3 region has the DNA TGCAGTGCTAGGCACCAGATTGGAGCTTTCTTT. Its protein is CSARHQIGAFF.

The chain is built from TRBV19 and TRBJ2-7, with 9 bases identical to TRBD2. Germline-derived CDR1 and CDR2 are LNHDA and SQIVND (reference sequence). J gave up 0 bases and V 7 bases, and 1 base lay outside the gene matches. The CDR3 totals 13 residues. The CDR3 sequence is CASNSGSSYEQYF. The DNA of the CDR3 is TGTGCCAGTAATAGCGGGAGCTCCTACGAGCAGTACTTC.

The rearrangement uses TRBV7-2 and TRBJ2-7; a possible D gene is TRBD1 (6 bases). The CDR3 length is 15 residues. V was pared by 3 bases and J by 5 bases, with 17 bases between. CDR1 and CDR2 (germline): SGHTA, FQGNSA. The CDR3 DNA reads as TGTGCCAGCAGCTTCGGACCCTCAGGGGACAACGAGCAGTACTTC. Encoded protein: CASSFGPSGDNEQYF.